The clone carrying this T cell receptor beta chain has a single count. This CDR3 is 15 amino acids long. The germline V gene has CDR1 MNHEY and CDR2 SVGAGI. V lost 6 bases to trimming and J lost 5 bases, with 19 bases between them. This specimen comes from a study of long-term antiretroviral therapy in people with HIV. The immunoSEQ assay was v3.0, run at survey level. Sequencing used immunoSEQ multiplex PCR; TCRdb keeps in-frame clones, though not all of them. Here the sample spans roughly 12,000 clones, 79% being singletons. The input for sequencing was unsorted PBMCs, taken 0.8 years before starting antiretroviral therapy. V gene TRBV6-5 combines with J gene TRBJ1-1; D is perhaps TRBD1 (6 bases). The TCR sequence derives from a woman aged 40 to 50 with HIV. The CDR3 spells CASRPRGGALTEAFF. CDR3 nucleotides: TGTGCCAGCAGACCTAGGGGGGGGGCGCTGACTGAAGCTTTCTTT.